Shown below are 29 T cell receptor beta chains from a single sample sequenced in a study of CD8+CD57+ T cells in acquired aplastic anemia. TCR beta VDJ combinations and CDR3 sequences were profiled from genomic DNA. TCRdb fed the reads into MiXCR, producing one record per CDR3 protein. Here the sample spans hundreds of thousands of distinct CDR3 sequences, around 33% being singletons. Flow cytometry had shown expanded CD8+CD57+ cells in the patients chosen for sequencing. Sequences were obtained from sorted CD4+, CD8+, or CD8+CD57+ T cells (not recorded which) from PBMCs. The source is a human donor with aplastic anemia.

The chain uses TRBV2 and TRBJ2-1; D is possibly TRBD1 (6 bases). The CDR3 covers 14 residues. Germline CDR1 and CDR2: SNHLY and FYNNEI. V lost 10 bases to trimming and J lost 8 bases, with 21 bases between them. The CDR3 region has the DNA TGTGCCACCAAACGGACCGGGACACGCGATGAGCAGTTCTTC. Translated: CATKRTGTRDEQFF.

CDR3 amino acids: CSASGRADTGELFF. Written as DNA, the CDR3 is TGCAGTGCTAGCGGGAGGGCCGACACCGGGGAGCTGTTTTTT. This rearrangement joins TRBV20-1 to TRBJ2-2; 8 bases are shared with TRBD2. The ends lost 3 bases at V and 3 bases at J; junction bases unmatched: 3. Per the germline V gene, CDR1 is DFQATT and CDR2 is SNEGSKA (reference sequence). The CDR3 consists of 14 residues.

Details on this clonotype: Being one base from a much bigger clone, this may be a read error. The CDR3 bases are TGTGCCAGCAGCTTAGCCCTGAGGAACTATTACTATGGCTGCACCTTC. The encoded protein is CASSLALRNYYYGCTF. This chain uses TRBV11-1 with TRBJ1-2; no reliable D call. Germline assignment: CDR1 SGHAT and CDR2 FQDESV (reference sequence). This CDR3 comprises 16 residues.

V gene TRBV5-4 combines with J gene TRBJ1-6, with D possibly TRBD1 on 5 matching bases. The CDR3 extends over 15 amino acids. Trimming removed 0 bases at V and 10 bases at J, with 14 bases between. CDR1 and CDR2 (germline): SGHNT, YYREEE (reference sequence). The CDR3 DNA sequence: TGTGCCAGCAGCTTGGACGGGCCTGGGGGGTCACCCCTCCACTTT. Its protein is CASSLDGPGGSPLHF.

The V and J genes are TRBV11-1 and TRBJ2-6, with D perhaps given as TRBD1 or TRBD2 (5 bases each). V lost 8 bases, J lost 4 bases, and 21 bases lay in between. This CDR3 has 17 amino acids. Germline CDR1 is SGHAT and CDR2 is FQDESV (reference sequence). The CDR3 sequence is CASARDGALGGANVLTF. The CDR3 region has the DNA TGTGCCAGCGCTCGGGACGGGGCTTTAGGCGGGGCCAACGTCCTGACTTTC.

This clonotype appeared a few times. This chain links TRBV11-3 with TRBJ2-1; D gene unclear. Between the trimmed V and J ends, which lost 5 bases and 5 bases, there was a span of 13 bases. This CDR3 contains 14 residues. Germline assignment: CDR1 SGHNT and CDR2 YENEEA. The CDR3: CASSPRPANNEQFF. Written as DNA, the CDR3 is TGTGCCAGCAGCCCAAGGCCAGCAAACAATGAGCAGTTCTTC.

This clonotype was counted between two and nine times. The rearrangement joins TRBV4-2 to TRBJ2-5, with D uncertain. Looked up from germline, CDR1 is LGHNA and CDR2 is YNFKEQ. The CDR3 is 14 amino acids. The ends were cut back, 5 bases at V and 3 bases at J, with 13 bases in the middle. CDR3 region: CASSLASRKETQYF. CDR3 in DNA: TGTGCCAGCAGCTTGGCGTCACGAAAAGAGACCCAGTACTTC.

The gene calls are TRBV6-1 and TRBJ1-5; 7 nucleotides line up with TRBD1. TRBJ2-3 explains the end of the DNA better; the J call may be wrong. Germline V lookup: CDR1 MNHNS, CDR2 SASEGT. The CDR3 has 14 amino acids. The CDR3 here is CASSEGQGDQPQYF. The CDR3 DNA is TGTGCCAGCAGTGAAGGACAGGGAGATCAGCCCCAGTATTTT.

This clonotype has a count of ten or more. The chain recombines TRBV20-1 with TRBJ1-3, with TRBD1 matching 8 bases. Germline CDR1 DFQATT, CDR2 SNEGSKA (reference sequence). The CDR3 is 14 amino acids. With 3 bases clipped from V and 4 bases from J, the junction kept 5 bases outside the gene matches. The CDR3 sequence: CSARTGVSGNTIYF. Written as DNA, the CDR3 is TGCAGTGCTAGGACAGGGGTGTCGGGAAACACCATATATTTT.

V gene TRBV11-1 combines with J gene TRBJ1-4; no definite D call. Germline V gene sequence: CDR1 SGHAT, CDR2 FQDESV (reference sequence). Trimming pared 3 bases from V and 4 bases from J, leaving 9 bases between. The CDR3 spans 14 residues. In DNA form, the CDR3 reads TGTGCCAGCAGCTTCGGACGGAATAATGAAAAACTGTTTTTT. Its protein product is CASSFGRNNEKLFF.

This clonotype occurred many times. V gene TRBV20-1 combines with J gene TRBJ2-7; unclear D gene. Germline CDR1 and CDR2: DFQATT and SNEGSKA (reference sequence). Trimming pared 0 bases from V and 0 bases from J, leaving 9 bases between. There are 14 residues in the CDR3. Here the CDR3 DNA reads TGCAGTGCTAGAGATGGACGGAGCTCCTACGAGCAGTACTTC. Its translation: CSARDGRSSYEQYF.

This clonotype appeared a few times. CDR3 sequence (DNA): TGTGCCTGGGGAGGGCCCGGCTACACCTTC. Encoded protein: CAWGGPGYTF. This rearrangement joins TRBV30 to TRBJ1-2; D is undetermined. With 5 bases removed from V and 8 bases from J, the gap between germline ends came to 9 bases. Germline V gives CDR1 GTSNPN, CDR2 SVGIG (reference sequence). The CDR3 length is 10 residues.

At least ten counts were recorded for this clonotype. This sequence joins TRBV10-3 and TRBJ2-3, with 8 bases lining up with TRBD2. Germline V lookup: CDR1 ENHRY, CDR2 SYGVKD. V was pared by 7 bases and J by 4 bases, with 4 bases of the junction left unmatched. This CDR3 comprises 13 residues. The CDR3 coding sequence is TGTGCCATCACCCGGGAGGGCCCAGATACGCAGTATTTT. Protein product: CAITREGPDTQYF.

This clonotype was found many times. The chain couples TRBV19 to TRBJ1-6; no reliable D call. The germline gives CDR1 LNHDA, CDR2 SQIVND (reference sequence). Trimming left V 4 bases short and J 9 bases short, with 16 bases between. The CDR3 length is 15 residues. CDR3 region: CASSSRPPRTSPLHF. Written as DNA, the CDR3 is TGTGCCAGTAGTAGCCGGCCACCAAGGACTTCACCCCTCCACTTT.

The CDR3 spells CASSLEGMNTEAFF. The DNA of the CDR3 is TGTGCCAGCAGTTTAGAGGGAATGAACACTGAAGCTTTCTTT. The genes are TRBV12-3 or TRBV12-4 and TRBJ1-1; unclear D gene. V lost 1 base and J 0 bases, leaving 6 bases between the germline ends. The CDR3 consists of 14 residues.

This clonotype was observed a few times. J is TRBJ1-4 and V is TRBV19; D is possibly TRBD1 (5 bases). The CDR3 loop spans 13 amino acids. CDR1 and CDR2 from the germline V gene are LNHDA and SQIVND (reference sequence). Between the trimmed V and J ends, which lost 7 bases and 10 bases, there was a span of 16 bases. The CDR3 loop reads CASTRRTHGKLFF. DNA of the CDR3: TGTGCCAGTACCCGTCGGACACATGGAAAACTGTTTTTT.

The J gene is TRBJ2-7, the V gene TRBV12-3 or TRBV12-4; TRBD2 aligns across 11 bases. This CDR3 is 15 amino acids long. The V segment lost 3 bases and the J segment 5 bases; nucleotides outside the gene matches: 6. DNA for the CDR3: TGTGCCAGCAGTTTCGAACTAGCGGGAGTGGACGAGCAGTACTTC. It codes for CASSFELAGVDEQYF.

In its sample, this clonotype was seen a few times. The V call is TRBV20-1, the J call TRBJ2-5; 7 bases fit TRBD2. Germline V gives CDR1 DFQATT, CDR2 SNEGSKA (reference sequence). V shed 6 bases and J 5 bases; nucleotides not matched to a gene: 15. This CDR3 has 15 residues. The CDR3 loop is CSAAPPGLDRETQYF. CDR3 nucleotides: TGCAGTGCAGCGCCACCCGGACTAGACCGGGAGACCCAGTACTTC.

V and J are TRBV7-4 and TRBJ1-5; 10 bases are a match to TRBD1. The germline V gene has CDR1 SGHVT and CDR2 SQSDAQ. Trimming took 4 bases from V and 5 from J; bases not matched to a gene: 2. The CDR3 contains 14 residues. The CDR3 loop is CASSWTGGYQPQHF. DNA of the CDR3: TGTGCCAGCAGCTGGACAGGGGGTTATCAGCCCCAGCATTTT.

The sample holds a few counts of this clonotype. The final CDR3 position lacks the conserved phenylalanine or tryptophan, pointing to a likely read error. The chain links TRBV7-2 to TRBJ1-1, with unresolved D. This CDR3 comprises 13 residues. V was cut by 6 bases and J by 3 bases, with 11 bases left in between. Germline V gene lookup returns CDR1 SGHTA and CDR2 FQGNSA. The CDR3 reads CASRSNSYTEAFL. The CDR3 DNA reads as TGTGCCAGCAGGTCTAACAGTTACACTGAAGCTTTCCTT.

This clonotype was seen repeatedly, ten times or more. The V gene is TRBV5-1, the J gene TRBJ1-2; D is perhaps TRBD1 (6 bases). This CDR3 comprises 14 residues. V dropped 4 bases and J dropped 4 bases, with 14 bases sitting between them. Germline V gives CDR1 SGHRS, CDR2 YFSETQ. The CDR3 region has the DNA TGCGCCAGCAGCCGGGGACAAGAAGGCTATGGCTACACCTTC. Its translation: CASSRGQEGYGYTF.

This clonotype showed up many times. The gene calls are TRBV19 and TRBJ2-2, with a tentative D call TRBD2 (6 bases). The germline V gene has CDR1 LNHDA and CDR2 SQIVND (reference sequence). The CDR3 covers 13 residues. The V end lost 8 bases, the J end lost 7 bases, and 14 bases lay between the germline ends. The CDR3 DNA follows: TGTGCCAGTCAACAGGAGGGCATCGGGGAGCTGTTTTTT. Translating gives CASQQEGIGELFF.

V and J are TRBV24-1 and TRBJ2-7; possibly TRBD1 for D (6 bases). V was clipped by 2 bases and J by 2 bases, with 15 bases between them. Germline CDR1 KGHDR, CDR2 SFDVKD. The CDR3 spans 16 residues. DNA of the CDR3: TGTGCCACCAGTGATTCTCACAGGGTGGGTCCCTACGAGCAGTACTTC. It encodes CATSDSHRVGPYEQYF.

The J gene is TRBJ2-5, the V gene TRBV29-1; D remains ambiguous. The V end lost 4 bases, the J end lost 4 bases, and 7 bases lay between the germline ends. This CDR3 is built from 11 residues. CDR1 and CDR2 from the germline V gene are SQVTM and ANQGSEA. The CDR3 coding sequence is TGCAGCGTTGGGGCACCAGAGACCCAGTACTTC. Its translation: CSVGAPETQYF.

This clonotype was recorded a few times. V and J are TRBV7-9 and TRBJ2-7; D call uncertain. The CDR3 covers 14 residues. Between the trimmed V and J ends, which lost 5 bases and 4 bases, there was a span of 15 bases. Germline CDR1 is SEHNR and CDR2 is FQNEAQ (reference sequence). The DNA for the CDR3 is TGTGCCAGCAGCCCACGCCCTGACGGTTACGAGCAGTACTTC. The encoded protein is CASSPRPDGYEQYF.

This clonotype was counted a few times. This CDR3 is CSAPRELVEQFF. The CDR3 coding sequence is TGCAGTGCTCCTAGGGAATTGGTTGAGCAGTTCTTC. The chain employs TRBV20-1 and TRBJ2-1; D unresolved. The CDR3 length is 12 residues. Trimming took off 5 bases at V and 9 bases at J, with 14 bases between the two ends. CDR1 and CDR2 from the germline V gene are DFQATT and SNEGSKA (reference sequence).

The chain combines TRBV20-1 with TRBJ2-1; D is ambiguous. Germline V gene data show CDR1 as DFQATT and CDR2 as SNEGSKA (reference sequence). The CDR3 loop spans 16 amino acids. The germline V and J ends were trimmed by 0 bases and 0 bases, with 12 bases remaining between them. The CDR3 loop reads CSARDWAASSYNEQFF. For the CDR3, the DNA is TGCAGTGCTAGAGATTGGGCGGCCAGCTCCTACAATGAGCAGTTCTTC.

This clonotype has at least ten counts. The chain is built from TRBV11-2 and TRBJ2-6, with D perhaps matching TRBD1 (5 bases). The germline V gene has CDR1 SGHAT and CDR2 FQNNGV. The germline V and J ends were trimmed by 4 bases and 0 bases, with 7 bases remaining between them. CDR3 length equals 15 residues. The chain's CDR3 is CASSSDSSGANVLTF. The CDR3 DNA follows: TGTGCCAGCAGCTCTGACAGCTCTGGGGCCAACGTCCTGACTTTC. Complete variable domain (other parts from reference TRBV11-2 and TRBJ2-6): EAGVAQSPRYKIIEKRQSVAFWCNPISGHATLYWYQQILGQGPKLLIQFQNNGVVDDSQLPKDRFSAERLKGVDSTLKIQPAKLEDSAVYLCASSSDSSGANVLTFGAGSRLTVL.

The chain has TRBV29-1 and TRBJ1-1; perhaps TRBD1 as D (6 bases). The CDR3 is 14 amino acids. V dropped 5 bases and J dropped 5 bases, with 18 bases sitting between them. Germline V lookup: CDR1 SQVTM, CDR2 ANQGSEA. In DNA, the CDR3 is TGCAGCGTTTCCGGAGGGGGGCTCGGGACTGAAGCTTTCTTT. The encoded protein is CSVSGGGLGTEAFF.